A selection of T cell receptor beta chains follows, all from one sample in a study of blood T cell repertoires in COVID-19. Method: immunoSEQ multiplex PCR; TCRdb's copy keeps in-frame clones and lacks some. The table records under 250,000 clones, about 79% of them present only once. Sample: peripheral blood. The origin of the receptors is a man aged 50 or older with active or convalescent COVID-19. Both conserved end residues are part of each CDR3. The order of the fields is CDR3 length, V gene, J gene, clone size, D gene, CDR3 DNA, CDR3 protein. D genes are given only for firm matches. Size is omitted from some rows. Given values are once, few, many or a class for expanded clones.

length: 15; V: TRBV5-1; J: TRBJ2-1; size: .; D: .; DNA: TGCGCCAGCAGCTTGGGATACCAGCGCCCGAATGAGCAGTTCTTC; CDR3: CASSLGYQRPNEQFF
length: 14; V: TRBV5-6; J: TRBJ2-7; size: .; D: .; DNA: TGTGCCAGCAGCTCCAGGGGTAGGGGCTACGAGCAGTACTTC; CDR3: CASSSRGRGYEQYF
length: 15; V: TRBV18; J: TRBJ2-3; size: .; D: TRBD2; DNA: TGTGCCAGCTCACCCTCTCTAGCGGGGGGAGATACGCAGTATTTT; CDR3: CASSPSLAGGDTQYF
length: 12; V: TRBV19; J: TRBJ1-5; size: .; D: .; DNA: TGTGCCAGTAGGGGCAGCAATCAGCCCCAGCATTTT; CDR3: CASRGSNQPQHF
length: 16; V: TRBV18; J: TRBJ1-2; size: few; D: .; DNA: TGTGCCAGCTCAGTACTAAACCGGGACATGGGCTATGGCTACACCTTC; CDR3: CASSVLNRDMGYGYTF
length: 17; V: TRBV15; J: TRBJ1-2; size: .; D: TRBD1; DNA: TGTGCCACCAGCCCGAGGCTCAGAGGACAGGGAAACTATGGCTACACCTTC; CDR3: CATSPRLRGQGNYGYTF
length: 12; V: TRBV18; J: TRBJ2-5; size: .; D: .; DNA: TGTGCCAGCTCACCCGAGCGAGAGACCCAGTACTTC; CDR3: CASSPERETQYF
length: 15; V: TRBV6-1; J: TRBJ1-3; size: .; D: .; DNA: TGTGCCAGCAGTGAAATGGGGCACTCTGGAAACACCATATATTTT; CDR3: CASSEMGHSGNTIYF
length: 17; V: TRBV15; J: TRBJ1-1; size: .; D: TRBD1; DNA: TGTGCCACCAGCAGAAATCCAGGACAGGGTTTGAACACTGAAGCTTTCTTT; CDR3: CATSRNPGQGLNTEAFF
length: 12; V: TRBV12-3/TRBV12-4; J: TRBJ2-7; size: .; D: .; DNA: TGTGCCAGCAGTTTTTTTCCGGGGGAGCAGTACTTC; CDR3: CASSFFPGEQYF
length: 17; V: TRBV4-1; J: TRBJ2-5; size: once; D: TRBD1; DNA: TGCGCCAGCAGCCAAGCATCGGGACAGGGCAGTGGAGAGACCCAGTACTTC; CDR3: CASSQASGQGSGETQYF
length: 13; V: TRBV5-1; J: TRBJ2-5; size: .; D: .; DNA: TGCGCCAGCAGCTTGGGAGTGGTAGAGACCCAGTACTTC; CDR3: CASSLGVVETQYF
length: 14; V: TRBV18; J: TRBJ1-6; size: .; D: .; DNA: TGTGCCAGCTCACCGACAAATAATAATTCACCCCTCCACTTT; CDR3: CASSPTNNNSPLHF
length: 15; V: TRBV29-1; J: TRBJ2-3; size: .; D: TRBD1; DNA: TGCAGCGCCTTGGGACAGGGGGGAAACACAGATACGCAGTATTTT; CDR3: CSALGQGGNTDTQYF
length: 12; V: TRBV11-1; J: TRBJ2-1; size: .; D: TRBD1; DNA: TGTGCCAGCAGTCTCCGGGACAGGGAACAGTTCTTC; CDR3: CASSLRDREQFF
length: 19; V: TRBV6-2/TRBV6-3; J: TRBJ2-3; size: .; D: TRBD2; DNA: TGTGCCAGCAGTTACTACGGCGGGGGGGCCGGAGCTAACACAGATACGCAGTATTTT; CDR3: CASSYYGGGAGANTDTQYF
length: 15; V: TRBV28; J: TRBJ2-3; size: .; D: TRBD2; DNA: TGTGCCAGCAGATATGGACTAGCGGGTTTAGATACGCAGTATTTT; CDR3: CASRYGLAGLDTQYF
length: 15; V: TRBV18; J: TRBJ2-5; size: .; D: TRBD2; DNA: TGTGCCAGCTCACAAAAGCGGGAGCTGGGGGAGACCCAGTACTTC; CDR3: CASSQKRELGETQYF
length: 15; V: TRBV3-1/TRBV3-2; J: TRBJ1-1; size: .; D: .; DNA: TGTGCCAGCAGCCTAGGACAGACCATGAACACTGAAGCTTTCTTT; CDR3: CASSLGQTMNTEAFF
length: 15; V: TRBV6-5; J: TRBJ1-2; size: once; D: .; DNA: TGTGCCAGCAGTTACTCGAGGACAACGGACTATGGCTACACCTTC; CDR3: CASSYSRTTDYGYTF
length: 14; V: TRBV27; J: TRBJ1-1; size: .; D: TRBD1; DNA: TGTGCCAGCAGTTGGGACAGTAGGATCACTGAAGCTTTCTTT; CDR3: CASSWDSRITEAFF
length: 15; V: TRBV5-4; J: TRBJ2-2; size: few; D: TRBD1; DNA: TGTGCCAGCAGCCGATCCAGGGGGCAGGCCGGGGAGCTGTTTTTT; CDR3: CASSRSRGQAGELFF
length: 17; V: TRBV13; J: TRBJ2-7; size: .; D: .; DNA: TGTGCCAGCAGCTACATAGTGACAGGTTCTCGTAGCTACGAGCAGTACTTC; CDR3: CASSYIVTGSRSYEQYF
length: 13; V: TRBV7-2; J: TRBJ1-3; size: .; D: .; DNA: TGTGCCAGCAGCCCCGGGACAATGAACACCATATATTTT; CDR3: CASSPGTMNTIYF
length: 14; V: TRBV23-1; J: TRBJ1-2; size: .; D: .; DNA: TGCGCCAGCAGTCACCAGAAGGAGGGGCTTGGCTACACCTTC; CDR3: CASSHQKEGLGYTF
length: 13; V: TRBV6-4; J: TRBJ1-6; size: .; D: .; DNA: TGTGCCAGCAGTGACTCAAGGGAGGCACCCCTCCACTTT; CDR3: CASSDSREAPLHF
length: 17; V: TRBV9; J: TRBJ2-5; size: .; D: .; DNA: TGTGCCAGCAGCCCAGGGCGGGGAATAAGGGCACAAGAGACCCAGTACTTC; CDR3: CASSPGRGIRAQETQYF
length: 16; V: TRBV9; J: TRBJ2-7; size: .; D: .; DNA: TGTGCCAGCAGCGTAGCGCCGGCAGGAGGCTCCTACGAGCAGTACTTC; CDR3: CASSVAPAGGSYEQYF
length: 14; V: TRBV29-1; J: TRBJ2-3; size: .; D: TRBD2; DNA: TGCAGCGCCAAACTCCTAGCGGGGGCAGATACGCAGTATTTT; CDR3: CSAKLLAGADTQYF
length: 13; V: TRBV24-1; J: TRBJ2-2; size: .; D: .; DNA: TGTGCCACCAGTTGGGGGGAGATCGGGGAGCTGTTTTTT; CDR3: CATSWGEIGELFF
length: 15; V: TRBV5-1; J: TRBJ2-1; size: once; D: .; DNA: TGCGCCAGCAGCTTGGGCGGGATCTCCTACAATGAGCAGTTCTTC; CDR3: CASSLGGISYNEQFF
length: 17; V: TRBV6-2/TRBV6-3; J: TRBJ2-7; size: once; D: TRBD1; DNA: TGTGCCAGCAGTTACTCGGGAAACAGGGGAGAATCTCTCGAGCAGTACTTC; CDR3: CASSYSGNRGESLEQYF
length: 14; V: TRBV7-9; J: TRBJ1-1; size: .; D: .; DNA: TGTGCCAGCAGCTTTGGGGGCCGGGACACTGAAGCTTTCTTT; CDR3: CASSFGGRDTEAFF